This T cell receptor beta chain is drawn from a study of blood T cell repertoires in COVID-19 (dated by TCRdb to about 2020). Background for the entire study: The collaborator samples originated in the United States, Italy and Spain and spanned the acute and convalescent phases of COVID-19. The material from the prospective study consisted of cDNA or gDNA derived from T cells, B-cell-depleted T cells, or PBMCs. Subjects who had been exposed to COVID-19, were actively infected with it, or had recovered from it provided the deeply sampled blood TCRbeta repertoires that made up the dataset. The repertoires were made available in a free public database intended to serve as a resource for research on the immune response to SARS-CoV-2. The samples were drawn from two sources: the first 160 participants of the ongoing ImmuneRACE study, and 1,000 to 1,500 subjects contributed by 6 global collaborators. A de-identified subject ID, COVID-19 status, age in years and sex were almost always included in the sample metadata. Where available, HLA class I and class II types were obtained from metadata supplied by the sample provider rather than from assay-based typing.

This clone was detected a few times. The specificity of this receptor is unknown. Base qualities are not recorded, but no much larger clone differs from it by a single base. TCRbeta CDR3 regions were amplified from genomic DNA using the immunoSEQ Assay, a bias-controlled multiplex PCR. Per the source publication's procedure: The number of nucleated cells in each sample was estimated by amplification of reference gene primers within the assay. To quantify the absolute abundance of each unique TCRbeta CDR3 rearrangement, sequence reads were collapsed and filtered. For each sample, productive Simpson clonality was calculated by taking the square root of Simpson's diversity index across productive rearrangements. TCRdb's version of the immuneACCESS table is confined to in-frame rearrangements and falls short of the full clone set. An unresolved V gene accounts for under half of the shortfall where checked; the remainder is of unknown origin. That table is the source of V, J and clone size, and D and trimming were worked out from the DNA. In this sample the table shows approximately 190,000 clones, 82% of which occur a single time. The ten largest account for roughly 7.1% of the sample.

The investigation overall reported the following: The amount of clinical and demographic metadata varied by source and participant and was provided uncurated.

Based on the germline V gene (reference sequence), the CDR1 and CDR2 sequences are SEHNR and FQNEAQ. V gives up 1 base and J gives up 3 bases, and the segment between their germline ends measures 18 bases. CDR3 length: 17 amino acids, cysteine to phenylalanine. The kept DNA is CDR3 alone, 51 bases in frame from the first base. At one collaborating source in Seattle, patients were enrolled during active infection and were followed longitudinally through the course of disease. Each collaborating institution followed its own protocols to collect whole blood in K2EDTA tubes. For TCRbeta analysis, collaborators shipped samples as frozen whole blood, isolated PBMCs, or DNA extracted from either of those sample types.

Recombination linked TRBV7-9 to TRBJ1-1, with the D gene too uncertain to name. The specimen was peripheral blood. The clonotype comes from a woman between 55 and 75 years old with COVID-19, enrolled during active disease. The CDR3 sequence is CASSLVQPPGLDTEAFF. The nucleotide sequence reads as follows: TGTGCCAGCAGCTTAGTTCAACCCCCGGGGTTGGACACTGAAGCTTTCTTT.